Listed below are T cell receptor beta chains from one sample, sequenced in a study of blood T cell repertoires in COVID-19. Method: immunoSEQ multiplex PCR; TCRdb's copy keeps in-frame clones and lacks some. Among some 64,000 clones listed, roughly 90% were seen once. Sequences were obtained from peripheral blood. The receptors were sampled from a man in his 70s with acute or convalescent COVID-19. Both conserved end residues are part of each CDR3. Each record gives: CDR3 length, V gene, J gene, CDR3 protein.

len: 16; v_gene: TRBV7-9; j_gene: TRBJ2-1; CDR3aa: CASSPLLAGRFNEQFF
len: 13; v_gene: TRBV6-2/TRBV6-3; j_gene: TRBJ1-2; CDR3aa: CASSLGGNYGYTF
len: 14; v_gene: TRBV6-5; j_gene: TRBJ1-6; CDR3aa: CASSPRQGNSPLHF
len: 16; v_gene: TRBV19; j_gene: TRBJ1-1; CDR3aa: CASSPYILGLGTEAFF
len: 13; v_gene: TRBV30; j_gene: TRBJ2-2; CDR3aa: CALILANTGELFF
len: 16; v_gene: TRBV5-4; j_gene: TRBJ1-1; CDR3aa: CASSLPQGVGGTEAFF
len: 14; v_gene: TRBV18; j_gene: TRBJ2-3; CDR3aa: CASSPTGQTDTQYF
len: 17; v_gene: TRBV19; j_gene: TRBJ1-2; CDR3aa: CASSEDRGGQISYGYTF
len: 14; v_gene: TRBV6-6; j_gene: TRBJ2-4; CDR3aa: CASSPGLAVDIQYF
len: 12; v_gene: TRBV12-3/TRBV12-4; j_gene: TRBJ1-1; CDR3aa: CASSLRGGEAFF
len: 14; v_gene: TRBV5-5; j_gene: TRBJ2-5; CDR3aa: CASSPGLAIGTQYF
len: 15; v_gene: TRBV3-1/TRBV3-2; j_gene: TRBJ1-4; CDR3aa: CASSQDRARGEKLFF
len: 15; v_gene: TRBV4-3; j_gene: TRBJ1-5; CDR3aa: CASSQEGGSNQPQHF
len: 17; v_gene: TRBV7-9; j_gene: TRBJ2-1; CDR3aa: CASSSSLTSGAYNEQFF
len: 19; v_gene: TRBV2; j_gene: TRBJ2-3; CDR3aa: CASRPGQGAASPSTDTQYF
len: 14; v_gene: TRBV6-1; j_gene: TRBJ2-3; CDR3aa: CASSDAGRTDTQYF
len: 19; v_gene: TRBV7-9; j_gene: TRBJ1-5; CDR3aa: CASSCPGTGNRGSDQPQHF
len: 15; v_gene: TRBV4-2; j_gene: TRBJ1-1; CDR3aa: CASSQPGTLNTEAFF
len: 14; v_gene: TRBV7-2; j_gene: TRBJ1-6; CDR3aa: CASSPGGAGSPLHF
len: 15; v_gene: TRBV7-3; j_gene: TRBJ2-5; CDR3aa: CASSLAGGPRETQYF
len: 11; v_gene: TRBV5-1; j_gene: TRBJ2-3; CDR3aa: CASSSEGTQYF
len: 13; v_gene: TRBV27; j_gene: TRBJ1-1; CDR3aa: CASAPNGAAKAFF
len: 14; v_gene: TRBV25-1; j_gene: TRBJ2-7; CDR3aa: CASSEDGVIYEQYF
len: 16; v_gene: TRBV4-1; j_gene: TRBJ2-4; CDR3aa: CASSQDLLRDRNIQYF
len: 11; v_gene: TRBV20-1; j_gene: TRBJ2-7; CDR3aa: CSARVNYEQYF
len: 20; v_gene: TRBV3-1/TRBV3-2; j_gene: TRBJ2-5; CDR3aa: CASSQDPGLTSGGVQETQYF
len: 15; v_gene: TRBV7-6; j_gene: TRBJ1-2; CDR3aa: CASSLTGQGSYGYTF
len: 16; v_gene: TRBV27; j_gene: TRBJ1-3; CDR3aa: CASRRTGTGVFNTIYF
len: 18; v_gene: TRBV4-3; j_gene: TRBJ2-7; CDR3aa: CASSQEGGQGFPVYEQYF
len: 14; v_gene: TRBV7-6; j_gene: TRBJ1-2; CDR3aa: CASSLGAGLDGYTF
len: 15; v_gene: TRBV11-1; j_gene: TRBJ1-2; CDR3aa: CASSLAAGGIYGYTF
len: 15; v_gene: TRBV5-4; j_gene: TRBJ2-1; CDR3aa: CASSFLDRIYNEQFF
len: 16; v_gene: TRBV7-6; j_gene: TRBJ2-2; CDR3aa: CASSSGGTGLTGELFF
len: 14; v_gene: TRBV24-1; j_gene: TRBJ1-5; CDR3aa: CATSDRQENQPQHF
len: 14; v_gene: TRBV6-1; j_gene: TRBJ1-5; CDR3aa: CASSEAQDRAAQHF
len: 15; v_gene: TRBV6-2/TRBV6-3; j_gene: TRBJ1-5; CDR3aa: CASSYSPERNQPQHF
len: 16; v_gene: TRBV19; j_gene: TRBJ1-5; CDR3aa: CASSSGQLYSNQPQHF
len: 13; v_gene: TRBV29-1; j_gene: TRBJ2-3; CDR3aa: CSVDTGFTDTQYF
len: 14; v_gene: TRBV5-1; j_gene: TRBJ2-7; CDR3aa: CASSPRGQSYEQYF
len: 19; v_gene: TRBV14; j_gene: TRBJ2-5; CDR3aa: CASSQEAPPGGEGQETQYF
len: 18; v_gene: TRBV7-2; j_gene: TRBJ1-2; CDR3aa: CASSLRGQGRLANYGYTF
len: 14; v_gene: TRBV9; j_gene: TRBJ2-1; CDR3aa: CASSPGGLGNEQFF
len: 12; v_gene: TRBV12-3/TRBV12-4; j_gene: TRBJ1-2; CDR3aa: CASLIGQGGYTF
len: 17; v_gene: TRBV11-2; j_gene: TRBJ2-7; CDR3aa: CASSKAAGLAGGYEQYF
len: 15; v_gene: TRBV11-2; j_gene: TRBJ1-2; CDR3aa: CASSDRQGTGYGYTF
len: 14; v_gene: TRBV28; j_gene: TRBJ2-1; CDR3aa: CASSWTGRYNEQFF
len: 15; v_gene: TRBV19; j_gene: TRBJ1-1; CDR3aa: CASTGSLIRGSEAFF